The clone carrying this TCR beta chain has only a few counts. The CDR3 covers 13 residues. CDR1 is MGHRA and CDR2 is YSYEKL in the germline V gene. Trimming cost V 2 bases and J 5 bases, with 9 bases left between them. The TCRbeta library incorporated unique molecular identifiers. Each CDR3 protein is one row after TCRdb ran MiXCR on the PCR reads. This sample has hundreds of thousands of distinct CDR3 sequences, with around a sixth found just once. The data originate from a study of T-cell reconstitution after alpha-beta-depleted transplantation in children. The receptor was isolated from a human donor who donated a stem cell graft to a child with acute myeloid leukemia. The source was PBMCs from the stem cell graft donor, collected from the stem cell graft. The V gene is TRBV4-1, the J gene TRBJ1-1; a weak D match, TRBD1 (5 bases). DNA for the CDR3: TGCGCCAGCAGCCAATGGAGGGGAACTGAAGCTTTCTTT. It translates to CASSQWRGTEAFF.